This T cell receptor beta chain is from a study of cytomegalovirus exposure and HLA in healthy donors. The study ran its PCR with 60 Vbeta and 13 Jbeta primers. TCRdb's table, derived via immunoSEQ multiplex PCR, lists solely in-frame clones and lacks some. The sample shows roughly 100,000 clones, 70% to 80% of them seen only once. Regarding this clone: As yet, its antigen is unknown.

This CDR3 is built from 12 residues. V gave up 5 bases and J gave up 2 bases, with 6 bases separating them. Germline loops: CDR1 SGHTA, CDR2 FQGNSA. Overall study results and limits: Sequencing had likely introduced a cluster of highly shared sequence variants as an artifact. Rare TCR sequences dominated, though some public TCRs recurred in many donors.

The sequence was obtained from a boy between 5 and 17 years old in good health and CMV-seronegative. Sequencing was performed on PBMCs. The gene calls are TRBV7-2 and TRBJ1-1; D is undetermined. This CDR3 reads CASSHYNTEAFF. CDR3 DNA: TGTGCCAGCAGCCACTACAACACTGAAGCTTTCTTT.